The present TCR beta chain was sequenced within a study of shared clonotypes between healthy human individuals (TCRdb year 2020). About the full investigation: A couple of women and a few men aged 18 to 49 years were included in the cohort. For each donor, CD4 naive and CD4 memory were each given three plates, CD8 naive was given two plates, and CD8 memory was given one plate. Blood TCR repertoires of about 5 healthy adults were deeply sequenced to estimate repertoire size and the extent of clonotype sharing between individuals. Different laboratories and diverse techniques were used to prepare libraries and sequence TCR repertoires, to increase sequencing depth and limit assay-specific biases. Between about 0.85 and 8.9 billion PBMCs per donor were obtained by leukapheresis.

Donors were healthy HIV-negative adults with no recently reported acute infections or vaccinations. Every donor was a Caucasian adult living in Nashville, Tennessee, USA. CD8 memory samples combined magnetically selected CD45RO+ cells with CCR7-negative CD45RA+ effector memory (TemRA) cells. After blood collection by leukapheresis, PBMCs were isolated using Ficoll-Histopaque density gradient centrifugation and then cryopreserved in the vapor phase of liquid nitrogen. Analytical flow cytometry was used to check the purity and quantity of every magnetically sorted T cell population. Genomic DNA was isolated from each sorted fraction and quantified by UV absorbance on a Nanodrop 2000c. As regards this clone: Its antigen target is currently unknown. Per-base quality was not reported, and no clone a single base away is much larger than it.

The investigation overall reported the following: Only blood was sampled, and tissue TCR repertoires likely differ from those in blood. Rarefaction of sorted-subset datasets indicated incomplete sequencing despite the large sequencing depth. Clonotypes shared by all four sorted-subset donors showed higher generation probabilities than non-shared clonotypes. Pairwise subsampling led to the expectation that sequencing depth would affect the degree of clonotype sharing among donors. Naive subsets generally had larger estimated clonotype richness than memory subsets did. Across a few donors, roughly 5.1% of naive CD4, roughly 3.5% of naive CD8, about 2.3% of memory CD4, and 0.4% of memory CD8 clonotypes were shared. The small number of donors limited the genetic and exposure-history diversity represented.

According to the germline V gene (reference sequence), CDR1 reads MNHEY and CDR2 reads SMNVEV. The germline ends are 18 bases apart after V is trimmed by 4 bases and J by 1 base. The CDR3, from cysteine to phenylalanine, totals 17 residues. Only the CDR3 DNA stays, 51 bases, in frame from base 1. TCR CDR3 regions were amplified from genomic DNA by multiplex PCR using the deep immunoSEQ assay. Extracted genomic DNA from each cell subset was distributed evenly across all wells of several immunoSEQ 96-well plates, and each plate was treated as a replicate. For sorted subsets, approximately 200 ng of genomic DNA, equivalent to some 30,000 T cell genomes, went into each replicate PCR. Purified libraries were measured with a Qubit 3.0 fluorometer, size-checked on a Bioanalyzer 2100, and measured again with the KAPA Library Quantification kit. Every immunoSEQ 96-well plate was sequenced on a separate single-read 150-cycle Illumina NextSeq 550 flow cell. The published analysis was carried out like this. Because the immunoSEQ output included only junctional sequences and no quality scores, the filtering could not be the same as the filtering used for full-length reads. Sequences were annotated with PyIR, a Python wrapper for IgBLAST v1.9, using IMGT germline references to assign V/J genes and CDR3. Reads were removed for weak V/J assignments (E-value above 1e-6), missing CDR3, stop codons, out-of-frame junctions, or ambiguous translated residues. A V3J clonotype was defined by an identical inferred V gene, J gene, and CDR3 amino acid sequence. To compute the percentage overlap between repertoires, the number of shared unique clonotypes was divided by the size of the smaller repertoire. Three approaches were used to assess repertoire richness: RTK rarefaction, the Chao1 estimator, and Recon v2.1 estimates of unobserved clonotypes. Generation probabilities for all TCRbeta clonotypes obtained by the gDNA method from several donors were computed using OLGA. As stored in TCRdb, this immuneACCESS dataset retains in-frame rearrangements with V and J assigned. A fraction of the clones does not appear; measured against another copy, unresolved V genes explain less than half of the discrepancy, and the remainder lacks a known reason. The V and J calls and clone size come from that table; D and trimming were worked out from the DNA. The sample data list around 690,000 clones, and 90% of these were observed just once. In total, the top ten clones hold 34% of the sample.

This TCR came from a man younger than 35 in good health. Some clones in this sample may be carry-over from other donors' samples. Source material: memory CD8+ T cells from PBMCs. The label giving this sample's cell subset or site can be read as: CD45RO+ cells pooled with CCR7-negative TemRA cells. This chain is built from TRBV27 and TRBJ2-3; no D segment can be confidently identified. The encoded CDR3 is CASSSLLAARRTDTQYF. The bases read TGTGCCAGCAGTTCCCTCCTCGCAGCGCGACGCACAGATACGCAGTATTTT.